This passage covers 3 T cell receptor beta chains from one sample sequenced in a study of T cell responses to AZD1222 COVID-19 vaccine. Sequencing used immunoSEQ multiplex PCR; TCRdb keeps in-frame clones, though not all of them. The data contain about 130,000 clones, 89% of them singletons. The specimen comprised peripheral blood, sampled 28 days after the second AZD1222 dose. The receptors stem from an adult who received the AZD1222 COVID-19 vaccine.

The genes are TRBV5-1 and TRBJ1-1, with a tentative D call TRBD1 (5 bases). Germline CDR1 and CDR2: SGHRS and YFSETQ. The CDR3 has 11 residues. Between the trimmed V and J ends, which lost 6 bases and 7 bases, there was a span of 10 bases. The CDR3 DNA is TGCGCCAGCATGGGGCATAGTGAAGCTTTCTTT. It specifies CASMGHSEAFF.

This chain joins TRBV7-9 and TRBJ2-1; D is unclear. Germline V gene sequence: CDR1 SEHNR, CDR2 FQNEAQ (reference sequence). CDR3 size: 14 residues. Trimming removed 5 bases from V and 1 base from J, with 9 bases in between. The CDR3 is CASSLLGSYNEQFF. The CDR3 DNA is TGTGCCAGCAGCCTGCTCGGATCCTACAATGAGCAGTTCTTC.

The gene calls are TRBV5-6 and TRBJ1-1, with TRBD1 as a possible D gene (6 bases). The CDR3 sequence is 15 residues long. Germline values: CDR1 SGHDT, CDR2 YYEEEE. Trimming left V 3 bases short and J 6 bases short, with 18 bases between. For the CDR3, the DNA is TGTGCCAGCAGCTCACTATCCAGGGGAAGGTCTGAAGCTTTCTTT. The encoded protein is CASSSLSRGRSEAFF.